This T cell receptor (beta chain) was captured by sequencing in a study of Ad26.COV2.S vaccination and SARS-CoV-2 variants. As to this clone: The antigen is undetermined.

Sequencing was performed with immunoSEQ multiplex PCR; in TCRdb, only in-frame clones are kept and a portion is missing. Of some 400,000 clones listed, 89% were seen once; the top ten hold approximately 1.9%. General study findings and limits: Vaccine recipients had higher spike-specific TCR breadth than placebo recipients.

As for treatment: some 20 received Ad26.COV2.S at low or high dose, single or two shots; about 5 received placebo; per-sample allocation not given. Samples came from day 63 after the first vaccine or placebo injection. The receptor was derived from a person between 18 and 59 years old who received the Ad26.COV2.S COVID-19 vaccine or a placebo. The material sequenced was peripheral blood, taken in a trial of Ad26.COV2.S vaccine versus placebo.

CDR3 protein: CASSLGQEYEQYF. The DNA of the CDR3 is TGTGCCAGCAGCCTGGGACAGGAGTACGAGCAGTACTTC. This sequence joins TRBV7-3 and TRBJ2-7; 8 bases are shared with TRBD1. The V segment lost 5 bases and the J segment 4 bases; nucleotides outside the gene matches: 4. The germline V gene encodes CDR1 SGHTA and CDR2 FQGTGA. This CDR3 spans 13 amino acids.